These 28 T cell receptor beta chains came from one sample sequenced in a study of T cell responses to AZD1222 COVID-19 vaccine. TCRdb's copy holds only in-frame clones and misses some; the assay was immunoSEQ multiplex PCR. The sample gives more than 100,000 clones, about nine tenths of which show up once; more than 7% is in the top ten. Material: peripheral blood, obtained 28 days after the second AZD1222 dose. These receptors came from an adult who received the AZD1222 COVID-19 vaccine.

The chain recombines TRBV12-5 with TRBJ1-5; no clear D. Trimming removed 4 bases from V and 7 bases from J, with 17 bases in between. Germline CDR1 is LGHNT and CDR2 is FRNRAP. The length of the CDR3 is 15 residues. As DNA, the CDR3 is TGTGCTAGTGGTTCGCGTGGGCCCCGGCAGCAGCCCCAGCATTTT. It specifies CASGSRGPRQQPQHF.

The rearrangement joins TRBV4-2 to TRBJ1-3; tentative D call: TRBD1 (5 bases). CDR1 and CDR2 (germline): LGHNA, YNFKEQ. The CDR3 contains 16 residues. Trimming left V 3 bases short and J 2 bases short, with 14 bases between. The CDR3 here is CASSQVYAGAGNTIYF. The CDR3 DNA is TGTGCCAGCAGCCAGGTATATGCGGGGGCTGGAAACACCATATATTTT.

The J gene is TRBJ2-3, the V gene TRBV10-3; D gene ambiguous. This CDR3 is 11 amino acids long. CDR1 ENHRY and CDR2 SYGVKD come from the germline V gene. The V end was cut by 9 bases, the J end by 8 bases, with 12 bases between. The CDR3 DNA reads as TGTGCCATGGCGGCCGATCGTACGCAGTATTTT. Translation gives CAMAADRTQYF.

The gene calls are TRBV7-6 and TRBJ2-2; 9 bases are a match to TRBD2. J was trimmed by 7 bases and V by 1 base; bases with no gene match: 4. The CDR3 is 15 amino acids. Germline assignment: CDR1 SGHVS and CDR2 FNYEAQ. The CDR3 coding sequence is TGTGCCAGCAGCTTAGGCGGGGGGGCGGACGGGGAGCTGTTTTTT. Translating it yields CASSLGGGADGELFF.

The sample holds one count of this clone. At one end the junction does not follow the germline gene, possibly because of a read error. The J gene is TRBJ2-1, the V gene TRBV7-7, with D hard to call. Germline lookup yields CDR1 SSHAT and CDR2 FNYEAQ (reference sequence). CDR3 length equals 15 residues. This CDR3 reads CASSLGLVSYNEQFF. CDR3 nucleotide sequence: TGTGCTAGCAGCTTAGGCTTGGTCTCCTACAATGAGCAGTTCTTC.

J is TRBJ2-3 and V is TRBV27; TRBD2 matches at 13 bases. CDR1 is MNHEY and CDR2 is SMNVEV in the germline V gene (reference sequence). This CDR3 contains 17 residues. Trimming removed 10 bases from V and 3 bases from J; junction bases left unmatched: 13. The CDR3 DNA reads TGTGCCACCACTAGAACTAGCGGGAGGGGGGGGACAGATACGCAGTATTTT. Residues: CATTRTSGRGGTDTQYF.

The CDR3 bases are TGTGCCAGCTCGGACGGCACTAGCGGGCGAAGCTCCTACGAGCAGTACTTC. Translating gives CASSDGTSGRSSYEQYF. The chain links TRBV18 to TRBJ2-7, with 9 bases that match TRBD2. The CDR3 length is 17 residues. Unmatched junction bases numbered 12, after V lost 6 bases and J lost 0 bases. The germline V gene has CDR1 KGHSH and CDR2 LQKENI.

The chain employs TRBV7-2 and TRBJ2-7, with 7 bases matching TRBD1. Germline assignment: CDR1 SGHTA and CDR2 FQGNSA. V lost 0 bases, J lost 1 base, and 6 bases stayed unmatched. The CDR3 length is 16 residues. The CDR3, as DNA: TGTGCCAGCAGCTTAGCCTCGGGACAGAGATCCTACGAGCAGTACTTC. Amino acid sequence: CASSLASGQRSYEQYF.

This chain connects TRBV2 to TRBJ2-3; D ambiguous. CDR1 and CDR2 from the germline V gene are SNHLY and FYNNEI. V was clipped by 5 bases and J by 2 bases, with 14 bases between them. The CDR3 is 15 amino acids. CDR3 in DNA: TGTGCCAGCAGTCCCCGAAACACGATCACAGATACGCAGTATTTT. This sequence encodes CASSPRNTITDTQYF.

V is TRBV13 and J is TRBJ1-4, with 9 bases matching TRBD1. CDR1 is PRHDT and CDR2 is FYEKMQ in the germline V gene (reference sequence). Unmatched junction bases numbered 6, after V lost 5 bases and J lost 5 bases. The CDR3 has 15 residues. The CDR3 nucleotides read TGTGCCAGCAGCCCGACAGGGGGAAAGAATGAAAAACTGTTTTTT. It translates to CASSPTGGKNEKLFF. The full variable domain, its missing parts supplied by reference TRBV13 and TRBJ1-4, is AAGVIQSPRHLIKEKRETATLKCYPIPRHDTVYWYQQGPGQDPQFLISFYEKMQSDKGSIPDRFSAQQFSDYHSELNMSSLELGDSALYFCASSPTGGKNEKLFFGSGTQLSVL.

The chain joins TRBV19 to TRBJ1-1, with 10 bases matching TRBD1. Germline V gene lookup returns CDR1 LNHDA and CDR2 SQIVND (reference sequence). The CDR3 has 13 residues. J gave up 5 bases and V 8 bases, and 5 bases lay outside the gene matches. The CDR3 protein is CASAPGQGTEAFF. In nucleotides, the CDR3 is TGTGCCAGTGCCCCGGGACAGGGGACTGAAGCTTTCTTT.

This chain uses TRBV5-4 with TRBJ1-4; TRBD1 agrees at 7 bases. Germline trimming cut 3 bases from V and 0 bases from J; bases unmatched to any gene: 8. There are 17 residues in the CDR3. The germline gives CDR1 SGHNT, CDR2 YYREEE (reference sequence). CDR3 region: CASSWDGQVSTNEKLFF. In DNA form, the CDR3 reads TGTGCCAGCAGCTGGGATGGACAGGTATCAACTAATGAAAAACTGTTTTTT. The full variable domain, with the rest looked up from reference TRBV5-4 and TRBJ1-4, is ETGVTQSPTHLIKTRGQQVTLRCSSQSGHNTVSWYQQALGQGPQFIFQYYREEENGRGNFPPRFSGLQFPNYSSELNVNALELDDSALYLCASSWDGQVSTNEKLFFGSGTQLSVL.

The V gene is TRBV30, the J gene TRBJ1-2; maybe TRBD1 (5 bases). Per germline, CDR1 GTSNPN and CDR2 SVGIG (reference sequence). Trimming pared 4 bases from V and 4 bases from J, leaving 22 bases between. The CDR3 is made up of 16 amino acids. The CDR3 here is CAWKRGCTRVGYGYTF. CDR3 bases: TGTGCCTGGAAACGGGGGTGCACCAGGGTAGGCTATGGCTACACCTTC.

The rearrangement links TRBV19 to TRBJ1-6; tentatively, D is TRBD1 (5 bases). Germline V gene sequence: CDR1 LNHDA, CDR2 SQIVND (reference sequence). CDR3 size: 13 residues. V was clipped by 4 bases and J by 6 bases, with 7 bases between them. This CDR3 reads CASSKGSNSPLHF. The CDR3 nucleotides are TGTGCCAGTAGTAAGGGGAGTAATTCACCCCTCCACTTT.

The CDR3 nucleotides are TGTGCCAGCAGCTTTCAGACAGGGGATAGCAATCAGCCCCAGCATTTT. Translating it yields CASSFQTGDSNQPQHF. The chain links TRBV7-2 to TRBJ1-5; TRBD1 aligns across 8 bases. CDR3 length: 16 amino acids. V was clipped by 3 bases and J by 0 bases; unmatched bases: 4. CDR1 is SGHTA and CDR2 is FQGNSA in the germline V gene.

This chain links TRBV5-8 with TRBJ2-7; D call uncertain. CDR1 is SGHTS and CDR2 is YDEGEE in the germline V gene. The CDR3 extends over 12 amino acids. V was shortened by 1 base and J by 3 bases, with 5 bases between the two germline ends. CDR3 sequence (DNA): TGTGCCAGCAGCTTGTACAACTACGAGCAGTACTTC. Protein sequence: CASSLYNYEQYF.

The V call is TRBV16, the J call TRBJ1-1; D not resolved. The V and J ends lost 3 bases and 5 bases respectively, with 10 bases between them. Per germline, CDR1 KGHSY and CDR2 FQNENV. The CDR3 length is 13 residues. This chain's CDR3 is CASSQTQSTEAFF. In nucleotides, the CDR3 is TGTGCCAGCAGCCAGACTCAGTCGACTGAAGCTTTCTTT.

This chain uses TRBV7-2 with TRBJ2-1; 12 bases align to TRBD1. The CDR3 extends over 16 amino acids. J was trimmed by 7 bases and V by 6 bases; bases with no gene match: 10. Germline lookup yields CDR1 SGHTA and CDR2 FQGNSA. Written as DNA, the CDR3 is TGTGCCAGCAGTCCCCGGGGACAGGGGGCGGAAAATGAGCAGTTCTTC. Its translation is CASSPRGQGAENEQFF.

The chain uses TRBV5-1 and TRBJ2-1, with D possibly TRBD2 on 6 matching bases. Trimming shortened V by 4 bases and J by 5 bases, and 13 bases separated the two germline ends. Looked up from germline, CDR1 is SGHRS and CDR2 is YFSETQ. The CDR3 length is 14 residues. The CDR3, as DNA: TGCGCCAGCAGCGCTCCGGGACTGCACAATGAGCAGTTCTTC. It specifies CASSAPGLHNEQFF.

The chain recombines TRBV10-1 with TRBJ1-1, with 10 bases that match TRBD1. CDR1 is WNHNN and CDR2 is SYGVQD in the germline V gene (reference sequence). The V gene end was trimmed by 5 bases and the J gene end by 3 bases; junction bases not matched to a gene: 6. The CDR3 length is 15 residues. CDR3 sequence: CASSPGQGRYTEAFF. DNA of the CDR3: TGCGCCAGCAGTCCGGGACAGGGGAGATACACTGAAGCTTTCTTT.

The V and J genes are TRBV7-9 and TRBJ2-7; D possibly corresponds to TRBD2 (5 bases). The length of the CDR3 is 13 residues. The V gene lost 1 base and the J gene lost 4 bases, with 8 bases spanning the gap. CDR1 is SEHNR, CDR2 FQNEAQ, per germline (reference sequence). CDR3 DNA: TGTGCCAGCAGCTTAGTCGGGGAGTACGAGCAGTACTTC. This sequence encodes CASSLVGEYEQYF.

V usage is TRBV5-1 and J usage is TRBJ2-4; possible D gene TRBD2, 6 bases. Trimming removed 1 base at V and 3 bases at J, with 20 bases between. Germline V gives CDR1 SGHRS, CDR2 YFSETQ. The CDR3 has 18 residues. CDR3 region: CASSLSLNSGTGKNIQYF. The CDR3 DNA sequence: TGCGCCAGCAGCTTGTCCCTTAATAGCGGTACTGGCAAAAACATTCAGTACTTC.

The CDR3, as DNA: TGTGCCAGCTCCGAGGGGGCAACTAATGAAAAACTGTTTTTT. Translated, it gives CASSEGATNEKLFF. V and J are TRBV18 and TRBJ1-4; maybe TRBD1 (6 bases). V shed 6 bases and J shed 0 bases, with 8 bases lying between them. CDR3 length: 14 amino acids. Germline lookup yields CDR1 KGHSH and CDR2 LQKENI.

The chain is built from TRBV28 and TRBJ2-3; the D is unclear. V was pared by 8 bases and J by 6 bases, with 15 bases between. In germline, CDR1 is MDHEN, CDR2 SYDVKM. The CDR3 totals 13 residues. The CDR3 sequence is CASASGSRDTQYF. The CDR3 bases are TGTGCCAGCGCCTCTGGGTCGAGGGATACGCAGTATTTT.

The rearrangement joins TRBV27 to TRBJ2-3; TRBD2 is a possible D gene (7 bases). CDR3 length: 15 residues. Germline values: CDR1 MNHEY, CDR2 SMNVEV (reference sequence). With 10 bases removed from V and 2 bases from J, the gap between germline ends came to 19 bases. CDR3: CATGGLADLTDTQYF. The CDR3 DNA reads TGTGCCACCGGGGGGCTAGCGGATCTCACAGATACGCAGTATTTT.

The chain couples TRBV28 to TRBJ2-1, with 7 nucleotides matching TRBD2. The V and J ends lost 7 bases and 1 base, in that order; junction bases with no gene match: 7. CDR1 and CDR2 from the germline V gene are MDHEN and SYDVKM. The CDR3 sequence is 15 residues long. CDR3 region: CASNPVGGSYNEQFF. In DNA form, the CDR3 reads TGTGCCAGCAACCCTGTGGGGGGGTCCTACAATGAGCAGTTCTTC.

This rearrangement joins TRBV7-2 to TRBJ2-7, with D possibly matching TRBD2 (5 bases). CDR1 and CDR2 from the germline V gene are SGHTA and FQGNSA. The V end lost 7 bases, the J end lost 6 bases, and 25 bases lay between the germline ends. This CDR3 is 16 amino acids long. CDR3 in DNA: TGTGCCAGCACCGAATCGACCCTAGCCGGGATAGGCGAGCAGTACTTC. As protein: CASTESTLAGIGEQYF. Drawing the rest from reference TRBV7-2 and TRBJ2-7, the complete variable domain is GAGVSQSPSNKVTEKGKDVELRCDPISGHTALYWYRQSLGQGLEFLIYFQGNSAPDKSGLPSDRFSAERTGGSVSTLTIQRTQQEDSAVYLCASTESTLAGIGEQYFGPGTRLTVT.

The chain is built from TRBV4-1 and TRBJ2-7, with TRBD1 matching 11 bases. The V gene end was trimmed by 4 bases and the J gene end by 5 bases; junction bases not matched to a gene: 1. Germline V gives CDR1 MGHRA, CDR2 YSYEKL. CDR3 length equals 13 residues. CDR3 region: CASSRTGGDEQYF. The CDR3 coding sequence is TGCGCCAGCAGCCGGACAGGGGGCGACGAGCAGTACTTC.